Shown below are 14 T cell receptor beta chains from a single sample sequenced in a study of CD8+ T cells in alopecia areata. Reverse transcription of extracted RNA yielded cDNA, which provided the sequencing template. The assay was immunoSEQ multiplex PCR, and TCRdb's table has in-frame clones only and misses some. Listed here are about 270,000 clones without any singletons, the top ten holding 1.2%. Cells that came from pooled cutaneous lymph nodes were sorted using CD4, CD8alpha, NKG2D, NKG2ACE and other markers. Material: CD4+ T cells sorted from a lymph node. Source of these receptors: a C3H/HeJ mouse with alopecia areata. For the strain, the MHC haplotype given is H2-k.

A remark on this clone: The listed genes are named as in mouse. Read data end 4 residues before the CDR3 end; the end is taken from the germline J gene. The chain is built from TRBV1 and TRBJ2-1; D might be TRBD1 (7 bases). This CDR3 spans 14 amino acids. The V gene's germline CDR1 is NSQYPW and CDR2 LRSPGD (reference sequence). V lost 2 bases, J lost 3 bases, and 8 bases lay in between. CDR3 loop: CTCSARGPYAEQFF. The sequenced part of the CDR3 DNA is TGCACCTGCAGTGCAAGGGGGCCCTATGCT.

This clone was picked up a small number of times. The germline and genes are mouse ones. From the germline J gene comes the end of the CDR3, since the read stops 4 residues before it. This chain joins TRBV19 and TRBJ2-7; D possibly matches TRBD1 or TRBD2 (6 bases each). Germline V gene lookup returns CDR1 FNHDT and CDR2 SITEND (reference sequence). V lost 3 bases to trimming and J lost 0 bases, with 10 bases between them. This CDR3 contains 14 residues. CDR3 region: CASSRGLSSYEQYF. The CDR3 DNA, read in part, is TGTGCCAGCAGTAGGGGGCTGAGCTCCTAT.

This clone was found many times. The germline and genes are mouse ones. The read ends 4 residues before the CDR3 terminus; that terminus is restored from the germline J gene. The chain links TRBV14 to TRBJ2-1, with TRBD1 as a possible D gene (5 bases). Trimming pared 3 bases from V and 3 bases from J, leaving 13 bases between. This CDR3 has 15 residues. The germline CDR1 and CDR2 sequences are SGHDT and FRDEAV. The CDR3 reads CASSWQGRVYAEQFF. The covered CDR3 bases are TGTGCCAGCAGTTGGCAGGGAAGGGTCTATGCT.

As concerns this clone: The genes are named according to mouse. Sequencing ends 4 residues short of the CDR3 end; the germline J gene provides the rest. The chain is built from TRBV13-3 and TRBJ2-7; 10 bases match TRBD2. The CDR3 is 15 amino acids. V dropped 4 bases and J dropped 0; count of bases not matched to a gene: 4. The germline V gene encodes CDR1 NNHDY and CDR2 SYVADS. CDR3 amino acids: CASSQGTGASYEQYF. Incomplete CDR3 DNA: TGTGCCAGCAGTCAAGGGACTGGGGCCTCCTAT.

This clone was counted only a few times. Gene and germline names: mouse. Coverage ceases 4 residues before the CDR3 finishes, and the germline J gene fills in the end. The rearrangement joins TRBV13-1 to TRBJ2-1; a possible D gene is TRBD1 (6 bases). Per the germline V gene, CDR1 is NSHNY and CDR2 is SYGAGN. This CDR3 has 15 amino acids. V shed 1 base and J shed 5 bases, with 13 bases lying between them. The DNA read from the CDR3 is TGTGCCAGCAGTGATACACAGGGTCGAAATGCT. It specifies CASSDTQGRNA. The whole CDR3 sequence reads CASSDTQGRNAEQFF.

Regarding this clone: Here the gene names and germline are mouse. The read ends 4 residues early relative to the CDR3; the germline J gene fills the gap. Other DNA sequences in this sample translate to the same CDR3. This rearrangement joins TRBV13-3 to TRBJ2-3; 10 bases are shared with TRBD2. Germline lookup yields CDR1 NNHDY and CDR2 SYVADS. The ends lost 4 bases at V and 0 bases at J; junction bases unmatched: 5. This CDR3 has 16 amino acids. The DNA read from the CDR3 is TGTGCCAGCAGTCGGACTGGGGGATCTAGTGCAGAA. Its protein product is CASSRTGGSSAE. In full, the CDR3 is CASSRTGGSSAETLYF.

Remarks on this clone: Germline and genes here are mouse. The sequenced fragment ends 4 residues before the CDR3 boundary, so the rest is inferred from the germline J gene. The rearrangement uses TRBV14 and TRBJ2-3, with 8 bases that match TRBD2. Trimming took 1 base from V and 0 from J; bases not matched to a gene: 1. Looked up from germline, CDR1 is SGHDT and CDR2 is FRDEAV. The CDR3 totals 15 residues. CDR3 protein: CASSFTGGSAETLYF. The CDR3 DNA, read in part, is TGTGCCAGCAGTTTCACTGGGGGTAGTGCAGAA.

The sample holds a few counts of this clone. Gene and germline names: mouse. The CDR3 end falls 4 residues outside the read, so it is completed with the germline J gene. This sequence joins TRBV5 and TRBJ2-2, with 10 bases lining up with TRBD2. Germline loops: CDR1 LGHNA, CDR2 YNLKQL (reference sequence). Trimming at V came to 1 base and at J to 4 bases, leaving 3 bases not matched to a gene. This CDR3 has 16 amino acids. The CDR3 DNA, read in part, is TGTGCCAGCAGCCAAGTACTGGGGGGGACCACCGGG. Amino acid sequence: CASSQVLGGTTG. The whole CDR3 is CASSQVLGGTTGQLYF.

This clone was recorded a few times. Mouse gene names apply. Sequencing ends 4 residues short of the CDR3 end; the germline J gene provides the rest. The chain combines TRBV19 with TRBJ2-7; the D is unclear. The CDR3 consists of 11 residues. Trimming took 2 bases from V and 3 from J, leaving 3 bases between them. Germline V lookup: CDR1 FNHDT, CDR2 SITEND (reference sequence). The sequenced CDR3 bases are TGTGCCAGCAGTATCAACTAT. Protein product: CASSINY. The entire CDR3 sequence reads CASSINYEQYF.

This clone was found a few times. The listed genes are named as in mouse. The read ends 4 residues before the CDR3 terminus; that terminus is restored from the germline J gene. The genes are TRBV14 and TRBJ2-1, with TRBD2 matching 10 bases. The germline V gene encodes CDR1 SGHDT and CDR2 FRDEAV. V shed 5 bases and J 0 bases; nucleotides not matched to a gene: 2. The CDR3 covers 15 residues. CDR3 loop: CASRLGGSNYAEQFF. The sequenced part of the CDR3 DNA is TGTGCCAGCAGACTGGGGGGGTCTAACTATGCT.

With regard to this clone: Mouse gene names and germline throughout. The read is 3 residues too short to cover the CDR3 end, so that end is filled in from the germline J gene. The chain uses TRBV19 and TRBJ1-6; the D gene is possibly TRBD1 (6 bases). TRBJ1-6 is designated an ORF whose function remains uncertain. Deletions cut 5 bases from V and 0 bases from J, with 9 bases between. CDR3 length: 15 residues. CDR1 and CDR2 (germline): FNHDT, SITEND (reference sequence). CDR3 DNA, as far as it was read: TGTGCCAGCAGAAGACAGGTTTCCTATAATTCGCCC. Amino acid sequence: CASRRQVSYNSP. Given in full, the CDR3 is CASRRQVSYNSPLYF.

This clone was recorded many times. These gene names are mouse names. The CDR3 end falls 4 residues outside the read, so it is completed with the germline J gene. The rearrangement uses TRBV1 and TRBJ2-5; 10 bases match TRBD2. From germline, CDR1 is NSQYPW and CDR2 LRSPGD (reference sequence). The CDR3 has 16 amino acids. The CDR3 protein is CTCSVGSGGAPDTQYF. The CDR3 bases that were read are TGCACCTGCAGTGTAGGATCTGGGGGGGCGCCCGAC.

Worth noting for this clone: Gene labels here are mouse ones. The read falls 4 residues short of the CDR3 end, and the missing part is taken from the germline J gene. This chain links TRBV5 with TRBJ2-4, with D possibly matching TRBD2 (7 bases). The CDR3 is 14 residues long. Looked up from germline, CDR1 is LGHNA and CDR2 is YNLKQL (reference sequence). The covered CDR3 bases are TGTGCCAGCAGCCAAGACTGGGGGCCAAAC. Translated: CASSQDWGPN. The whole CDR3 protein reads CASSQDWGPNTLYF.

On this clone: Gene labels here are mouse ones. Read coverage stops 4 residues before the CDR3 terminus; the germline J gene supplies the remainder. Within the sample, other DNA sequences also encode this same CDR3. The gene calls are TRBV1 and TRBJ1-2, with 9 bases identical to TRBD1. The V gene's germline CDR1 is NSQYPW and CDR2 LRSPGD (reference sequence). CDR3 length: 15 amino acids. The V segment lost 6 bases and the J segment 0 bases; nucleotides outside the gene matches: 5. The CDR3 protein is CTCSPRQGANSDYTF. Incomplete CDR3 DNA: TGCACCTGCAGCCCTCGACAGGGGGCAAACTCC.